This T cell receptor (beta chain) derives from a study of cytomegalovirus exposure and HLA in healthy donors. Study background: In an earlier analysis, approximately 120 million unique TCR beta sequences were found from about 180 million T cells.

A remark on this clone: Its target is unknown.

At the time of sampling, donors were nominally healthy, though unrecorded immune exposures were likely. With 60 Vbeta and 13 Jbeta primers, the PCR was carried out. Using immunoSEQ multiplex PCR, the repertoire was profiled, and TCRdb retains in-frame clones only, with some absent. Counted here are about 150,000 clones, 75% to 90% occurring once; the ten biggest clones make up about 2%. The study, taken as a whole, reports: V- and J-gene trimming in TCR beta was tied to a missense DCLRE1C variant by an analysis performed later. Prior analysis indicated that the majority of TCR beta V segments exhibited productivity approximately 87% or approximately 30% of the time.

V gave up 7 bases and J gave up 5 bases, with 14 bases separating them. The V gene's germline CDR1 is MDHEN and CDR2 SYDVKM. This CDR3 region has 13 residues. The chain recombines TRBV28 with TRBJ1-2; possible D gene TRBD1, 6 bases. Sequencing was performed on PBMCs. The sequence came from a woman aged 18-29 years in good health and CMV-seronegative. Here the CDR3 reads CASTLLDSYGYTF. CDR3 DNA: TGTGCCAGCACCCTCCTGGACAGTTATGGCTACACCTTC.